This T cell receptor beta chain was sequenced during a study of blood T cell repertoires in COVID-19. Study summary: Acute and convalescent COVID-19 samples came from the United States, Italy and Spain. PBMCs, B-cell-depleted T cells, or T cells provided the cDNA or gDNA that made up the material.

This clone appeared a few times. Trimming cost V 0 bases and J 4 bases, with 10 bases left between them. The CDR3 runs 14 residues. Germline CDR1 SGHRS, CDR2 YFSETQ. How the authors handled the data: The authors estimated nucleated cell counts from reference gene primer amplification. The method was immunoSEQ multiplex PCR; TCRdb's version includes in-frame clones alone and lacks a portion of them. The V and J calls and the clone size are those of that table, but D and trimming were determined from the DNA. The sample contains some 170,000 clones, 82% of which appear only once. This chain uses TRBV5-1 with TRBJ1-1, with D possibly matching TRBD1 (6 bases). The sequence was collected from a woman in her sixties or seventies with acute or convalescent COVID-19. The sample comprised peripheral blood. CDR3 protein: CASSLAGGPTEAFF. The CDR3 region has the DNA TGCGCCAGCAGCTTGGCGGGGGGCCCCACTGAAGCTTTCTTT.